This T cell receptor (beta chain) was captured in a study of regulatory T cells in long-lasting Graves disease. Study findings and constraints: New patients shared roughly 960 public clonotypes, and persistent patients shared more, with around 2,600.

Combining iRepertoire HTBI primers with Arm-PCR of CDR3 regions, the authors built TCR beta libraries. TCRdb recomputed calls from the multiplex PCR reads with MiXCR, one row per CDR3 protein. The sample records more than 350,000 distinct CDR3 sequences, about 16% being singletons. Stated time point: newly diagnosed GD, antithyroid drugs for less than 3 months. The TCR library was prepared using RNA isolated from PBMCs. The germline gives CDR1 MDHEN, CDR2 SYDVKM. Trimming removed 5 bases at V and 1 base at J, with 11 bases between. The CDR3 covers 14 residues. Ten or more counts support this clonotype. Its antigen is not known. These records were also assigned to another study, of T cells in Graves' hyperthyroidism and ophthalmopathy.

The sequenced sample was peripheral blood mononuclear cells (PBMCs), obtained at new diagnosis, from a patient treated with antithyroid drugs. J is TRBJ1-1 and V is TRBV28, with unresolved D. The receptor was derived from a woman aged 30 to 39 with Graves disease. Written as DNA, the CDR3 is TGTGCCAGCAGTAAGACATCCCCGAACACTGAAGCTTTCTTT. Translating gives CASSKTSPNTEAFF.